A single sample is the source of the 5 T cell receptor beta chains below, sequenced in a study of T cells in localized non-small cell lung cancer. Profiled with immunoSEQ multiplex PCR; TCRdb holds only in-frame clones, not every one. This sample carries 1,500 to 2,000 clones, under 50% of them seen once, and the ten largest clones take 30% to 50%. Sequenced here: lung tumor tissue, sampled before any cancer treatment. All receptors come from a male donor aged 60 or older with stage II lung adenocarcinoma.

V usage is TRBV30 and J usage is TRBJ2-7; 7 positions agree with TRBD1. The ends lost 8 bases at V and 4 bases at J; junction bases unmatched: 11. Germline CDR1 is GTSNPN and CDR2 is SVGIG (reference sequence). The CDR3 is made up of 13 amino acids. The CDR3 protein is CALESQGKYEQYF. The CDR3 bases are TGTGCCCTGGAGTCACAGGGGAAATACGAGCAGTACTTC.

The rearrangement links TRBV19 to TRBJ1-5; D ambiguous. Germline CDR1 reads LNHDA; CDR2 reads SQIVND (reference sequence). This CDR3 contains 15 residues. V was cut by 5 bases and J by 7 bases, with 18 bases left in between. The CDR3 loop reads CASSSDVWARQPQHF. The CDR3 DNA is TGTGCCAGTAGTTCGGACGTCTGGGCACGACAGCCCCAGCATTTT.

V gene TRBV29-1 combines with J gene TRBJ2-3; weak D call: TRBD1 (5 bases). Trimming cost V 4 bases and J 2 bases, with 10 bases left between them. CDR3 length: 13 amino acids. The germline gives CDR1 SQVTM, CDR2 ANQGSEA. In DNA, the CDR3 is TGCAGCGTTGCCCGACAGTCCACAGATACGCAGTATTTT. As protein: CSVARQSTDTQYF.

J is TRBJ1-1 and V is TRBV28, with D maybe TRBD1 (6 bases). This CDR3 has 14 amino acids. Germline-derived CDR1 and CDR2 are MDHEN and SYDVKM. V lost 6 bases and J lost 0, with 11 bases in between. The CDR3 DNA sequence: TGTGCCAGCAGCCAAGGGGACATGAACACTGAAGCTTTCTTT. Translated: CASSQGDMNTEAFF.

J is TRBJ1-1 and V is TRBV30; D remains ambiguous. Germline loops: CDR1 GTSNPN, CDR2 SVGIG (reference sequence). V was shortened by 2 bases and J by 1 base, with 5 bases between the two germline ends. CDR3 length: 12 amino acids. The CDR3 loop is CAWSLTNTEAFF. In nucleotides, the CDR3 is TGTGCCTGGAGTCTCACGAACACTGAAGCTTTCTTT.